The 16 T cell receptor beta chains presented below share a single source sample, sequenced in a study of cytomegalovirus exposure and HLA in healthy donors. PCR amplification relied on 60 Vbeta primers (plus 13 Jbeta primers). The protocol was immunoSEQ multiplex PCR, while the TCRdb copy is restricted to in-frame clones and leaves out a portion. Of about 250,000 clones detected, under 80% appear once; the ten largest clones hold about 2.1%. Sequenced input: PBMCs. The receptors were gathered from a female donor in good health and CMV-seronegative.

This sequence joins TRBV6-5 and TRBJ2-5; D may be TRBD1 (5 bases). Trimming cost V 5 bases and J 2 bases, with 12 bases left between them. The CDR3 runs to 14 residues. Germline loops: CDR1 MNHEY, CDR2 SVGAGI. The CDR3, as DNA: TGTGCCAGCAGTCCGACGACAGTACAAGAGACCCAGTACTTC. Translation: CASSPTTVQETQYF.

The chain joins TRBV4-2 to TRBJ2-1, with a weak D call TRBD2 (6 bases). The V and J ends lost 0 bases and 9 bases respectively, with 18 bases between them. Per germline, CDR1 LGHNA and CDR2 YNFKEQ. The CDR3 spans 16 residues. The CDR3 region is CASSQEEAELASEQFF. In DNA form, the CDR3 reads TGTGCCAGCAGCCAAGAAGAAGCGGAACTAGCAAGTGAGCAGTTCTTC.

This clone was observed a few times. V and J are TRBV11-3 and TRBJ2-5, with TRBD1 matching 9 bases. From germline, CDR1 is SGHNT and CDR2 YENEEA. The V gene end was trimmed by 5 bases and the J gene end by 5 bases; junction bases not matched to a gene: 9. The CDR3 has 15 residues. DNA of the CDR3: TGTGCCAGCAGCAGTTACAGGGGGCTTTTGGAGACCCAGTACTTC. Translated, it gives CASSSYRGLLETQYF.

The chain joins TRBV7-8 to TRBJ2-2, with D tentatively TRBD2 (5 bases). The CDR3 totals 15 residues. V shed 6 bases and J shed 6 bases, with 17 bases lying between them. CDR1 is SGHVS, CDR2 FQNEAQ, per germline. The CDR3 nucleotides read TGTGCCAGCAGGATGCTAGCTATTCTCCCCGGGGAGCTGTTTTTT. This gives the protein CASRMLAILPGELFF.

The CDR3 nucleotides are TGTGCCAGCATCCCGGGGGGGTGGGATTCCTACAATGAGCAGTTCTTC. Translation gives CASIPGGWDSYNEQFF. The chain links TRBV28 to TRBJ2-1; 8 bases are a match to TRBD2. The CDR3 totals 16 residues. CDR1 and CDR2 from the germline V gene are MDHEN and SYDVKM. The trim removed 7 bases at V and 1 base at J, leaving 9 bases unmatched.

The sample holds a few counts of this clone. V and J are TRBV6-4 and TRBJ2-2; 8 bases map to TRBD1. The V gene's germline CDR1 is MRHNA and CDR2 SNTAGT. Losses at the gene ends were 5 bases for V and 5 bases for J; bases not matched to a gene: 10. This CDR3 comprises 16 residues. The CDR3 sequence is CASSPFGQGATGELFF. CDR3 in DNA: TGTGCCAGCAGTCCTTTCGGTCAGGGGGCTACCGGGGAGCTGTTTTTT.

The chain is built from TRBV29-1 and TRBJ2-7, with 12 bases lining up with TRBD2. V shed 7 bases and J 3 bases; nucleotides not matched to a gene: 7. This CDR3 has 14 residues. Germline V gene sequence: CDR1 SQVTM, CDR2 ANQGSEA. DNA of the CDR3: TGCAGCGCCCGACTAGCGGGAGAGGTCTACGAGCAGTACTTC. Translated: CSARLAGEVYEQYF.

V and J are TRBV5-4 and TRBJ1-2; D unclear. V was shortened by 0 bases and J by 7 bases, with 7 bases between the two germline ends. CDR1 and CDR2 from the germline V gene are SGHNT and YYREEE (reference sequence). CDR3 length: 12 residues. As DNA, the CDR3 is TGTGCCAGCAGCTTGGATCTCCGTGGCTACACCTTC. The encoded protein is CASSLDLRGYTF.

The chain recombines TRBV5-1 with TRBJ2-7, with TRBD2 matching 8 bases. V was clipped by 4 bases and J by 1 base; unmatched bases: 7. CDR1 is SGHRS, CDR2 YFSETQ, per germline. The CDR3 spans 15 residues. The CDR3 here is CASSLQREWSYEQYF. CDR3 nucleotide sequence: TGCGCCAGCAGCCTCCAGCGGGAGTGGTCCTACGAGCAGTACTTC.

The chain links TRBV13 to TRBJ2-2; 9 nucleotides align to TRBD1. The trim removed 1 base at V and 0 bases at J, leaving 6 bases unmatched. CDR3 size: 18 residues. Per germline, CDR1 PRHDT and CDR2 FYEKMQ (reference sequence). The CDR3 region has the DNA TGTGCCAGCAGCTTAGAGACAGGGGGGACGGCGAACACCGGGGAGCTGTTTTTT. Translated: CASSLETGGTANTGELFF.

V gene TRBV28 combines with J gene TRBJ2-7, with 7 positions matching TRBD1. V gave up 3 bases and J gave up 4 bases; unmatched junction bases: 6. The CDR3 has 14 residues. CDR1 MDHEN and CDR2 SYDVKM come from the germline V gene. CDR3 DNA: TGTGCCAGCAGTTTCGGACAGGCGGTGTACGAGCAGTACTTC. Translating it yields CASSFGQAVYEQYF.

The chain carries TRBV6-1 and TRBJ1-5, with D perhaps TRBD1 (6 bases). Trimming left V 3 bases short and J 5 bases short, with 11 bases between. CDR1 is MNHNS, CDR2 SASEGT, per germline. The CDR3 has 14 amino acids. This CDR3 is CASSEAGAYQPQHF. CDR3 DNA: TGTGCCAGCAGTGAGGCAGGGGCCTATCAGCCCCAGCATTTT.

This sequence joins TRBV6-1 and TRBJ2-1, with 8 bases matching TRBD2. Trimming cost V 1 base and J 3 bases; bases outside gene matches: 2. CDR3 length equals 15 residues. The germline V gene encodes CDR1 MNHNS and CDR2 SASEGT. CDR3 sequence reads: CASSEVLADYNEQFF. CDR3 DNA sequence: TGTGCCAGCAGTGAAGTACTAGCGGACTACAATGAGCAGTTCTTC.

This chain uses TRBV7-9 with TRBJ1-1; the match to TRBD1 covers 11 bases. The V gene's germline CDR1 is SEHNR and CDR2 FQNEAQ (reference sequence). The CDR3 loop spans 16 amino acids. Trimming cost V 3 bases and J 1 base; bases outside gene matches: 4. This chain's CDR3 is CASSFGQGATNTEAFF. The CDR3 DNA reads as TGTGCCAGCAGCTTCGGACAGGGGGCAACGAACACTGAAGCTTTCTTT.

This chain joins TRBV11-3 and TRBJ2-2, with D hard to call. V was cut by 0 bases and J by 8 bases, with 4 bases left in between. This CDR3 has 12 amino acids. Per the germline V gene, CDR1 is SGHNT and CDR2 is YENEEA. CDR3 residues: CASSLEAGELFF. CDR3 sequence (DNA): TGTGCCAGCAGCTTAGAAGCTGGGGAGCTGTTTTTT.

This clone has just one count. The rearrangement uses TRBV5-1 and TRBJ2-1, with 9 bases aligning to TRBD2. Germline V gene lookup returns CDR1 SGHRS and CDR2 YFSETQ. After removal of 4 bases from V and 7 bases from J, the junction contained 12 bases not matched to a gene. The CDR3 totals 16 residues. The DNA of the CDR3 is TGCGCCAGCAGCCCAGGTGGCGGGAGGGCCAGGAATGAGCAGTTCTTC. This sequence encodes CASSPGGGRARNEQFF. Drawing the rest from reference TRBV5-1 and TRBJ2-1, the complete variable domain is KAGVTQTPRYLIKTRGQQVTLSCSPISGHRSVSWYQQTPGQGLQFLFEYFSETQRNKGNFPGRFSGRQFSNSRSEMNVSTLELGDSALYLCASSPGGGRARNEQFFGPGTRLTVL.